This TCR beta chain appears in the sequencing data of a study of blood T cell repertoires in COVID-19. V was shortened by 6 bases and J by 3 bases, with 20 bases between the two germline ends. The germline V gene has CDR1 MNHEY and CDR2 SMNVEV (reference sequence). The CDR3 length is 16 residues. Per the authors' pipeline: Amplification of reference gene primers provided the estimated nucleated cell counts. The repertoire was sequenced with immunoSEQ multiplex PCR; TCRdb's copy has only in-frame clones and lacks some. V, J and clone size are taken as reported in that table, and D and trimming were inferred from the DNA itself. This table has hundreds of thousands of clones, around nine tenths appearing once. During active infection, Seattle patients enrolled and were then monitored through disease.

The specimen sequenced was peripheral blood. This chain uses TRBV27 with TRBJ2-5; TRBD2 is a possible D gene (6 bases). The receptor comes from a man between 60 and 70 years old with COVID-19, enrolled during active disease. In DNA, the CDR3 is TGTGCCAGCAGCCCCGGGCGGGAACCCAGTAAAGAGACCCAGTACTTC. It specifies CASSPGREPSKETQYF.